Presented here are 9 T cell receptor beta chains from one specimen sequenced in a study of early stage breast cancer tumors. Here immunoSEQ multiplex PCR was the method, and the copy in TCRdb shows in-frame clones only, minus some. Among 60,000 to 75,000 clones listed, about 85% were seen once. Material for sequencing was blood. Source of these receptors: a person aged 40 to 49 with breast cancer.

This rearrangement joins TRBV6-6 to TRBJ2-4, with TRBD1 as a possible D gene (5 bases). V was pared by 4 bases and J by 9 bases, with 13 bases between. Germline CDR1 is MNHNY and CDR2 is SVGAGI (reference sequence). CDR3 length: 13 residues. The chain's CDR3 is CASSLTTESIQYF. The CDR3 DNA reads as TGTGCCAGCAGTTTAACGACAGAGAGCATTCAGTACTTC.

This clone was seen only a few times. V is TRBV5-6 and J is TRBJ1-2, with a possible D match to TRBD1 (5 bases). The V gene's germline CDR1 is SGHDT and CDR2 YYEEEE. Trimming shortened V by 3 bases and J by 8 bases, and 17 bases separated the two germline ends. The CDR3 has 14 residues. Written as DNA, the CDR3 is TGTGCCAGCAGCTCCCAAGGCAGCTGGGGGGGCTACACCTTC. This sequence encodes CASSSQGSWGGYTF. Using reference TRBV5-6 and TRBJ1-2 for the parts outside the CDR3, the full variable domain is DAGVTQSPTHLIKTRGQQVTLRCSPKSGHDTVSWYQQALGQGPQFIFQYYEEEERQRGNFPDRFSGHQFPNYSSELNVNALLLGDSALYLCASSSQGSWGGYTFGSGTRLTVV.

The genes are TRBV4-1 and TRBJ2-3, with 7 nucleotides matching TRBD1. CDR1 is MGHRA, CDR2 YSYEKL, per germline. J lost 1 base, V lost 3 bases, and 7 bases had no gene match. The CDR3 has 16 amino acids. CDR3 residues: CASSHTGTGGTDTQYF. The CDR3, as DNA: TGCGCCAGCAGCCATACGGGAACAGGGGGCACAGATACGCAGTATTTT.

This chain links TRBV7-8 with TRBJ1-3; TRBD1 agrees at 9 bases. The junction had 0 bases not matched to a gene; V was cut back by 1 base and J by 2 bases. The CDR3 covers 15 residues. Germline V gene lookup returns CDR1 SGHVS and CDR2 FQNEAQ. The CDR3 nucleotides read TGTGCCAGCAGCTTAGGACAGGGGGCTGGAAACACCATATATTTT. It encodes CASSLGQGAGNTIYF.

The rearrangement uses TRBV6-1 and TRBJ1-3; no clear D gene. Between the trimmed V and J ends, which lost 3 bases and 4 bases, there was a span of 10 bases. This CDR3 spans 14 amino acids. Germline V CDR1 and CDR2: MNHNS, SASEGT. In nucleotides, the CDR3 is TGTGCCAGCAGTGACAGGCAGCCCGGAAACACCATATATTTT. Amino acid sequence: CASSDRQPGNTIYF.

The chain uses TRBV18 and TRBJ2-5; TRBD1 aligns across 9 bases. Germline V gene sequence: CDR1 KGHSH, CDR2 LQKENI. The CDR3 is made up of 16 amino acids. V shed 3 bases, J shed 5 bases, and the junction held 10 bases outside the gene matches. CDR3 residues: CASSPTGQGTGETQYF. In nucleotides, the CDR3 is TGTGCCAGCTCACCTACGGGACAGGGTACGGGCGAGACCCAGTACTTC.

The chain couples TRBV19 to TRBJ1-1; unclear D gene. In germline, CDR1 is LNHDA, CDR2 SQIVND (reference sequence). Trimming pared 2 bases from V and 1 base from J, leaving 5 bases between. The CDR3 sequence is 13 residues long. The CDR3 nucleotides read TGTGCCAGTAGTATACGGGGGAACACTGAAGCTTTCTTT. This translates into CASSIRGNTEAFF.

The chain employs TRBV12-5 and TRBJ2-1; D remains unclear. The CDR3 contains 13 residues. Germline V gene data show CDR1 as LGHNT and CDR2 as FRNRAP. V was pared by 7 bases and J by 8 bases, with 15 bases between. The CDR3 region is CASARLPQDEQFF. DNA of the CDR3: TGTGCTAGTGCCAGACTCCCCCAGGATGAGCAGTTCTTC.

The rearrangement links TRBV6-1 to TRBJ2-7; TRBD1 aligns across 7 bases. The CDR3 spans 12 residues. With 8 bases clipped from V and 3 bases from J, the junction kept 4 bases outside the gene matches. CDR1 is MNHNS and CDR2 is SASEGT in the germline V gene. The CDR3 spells CASETGNYEQYF. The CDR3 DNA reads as TGTGCCAGCGAGACAGGGAACTACGAGCAGTACTTC.